This entry lists 12 T cell receptor beta chains sequenced from one sample in a study of blood T cells in healthy people across ages. Then a second PCR, running roughly 6 to 12 cycles, was carried out with a sample-barcoded 5' primer and a J-beta primer mix. TCRdb reanalysed the 5' RACE reads using MiXCR and keeps one entry per CDR3 protein. Here the sample spans 1.5 million to 2 million distinct CDR3 sequences, 49% being singletons. Sequenced input: blood. These receptors were taken from a middle-aged woman in good health.

This CDR3 reads CSAASGGLQETQYF. In DNA form, the CDR3 reads TGCAGTGCTGCTAGCGGGGGGCTACAAGAGACCCAGTACTTC. This chain connects TRBV20-1 to TRBJ2-5; 11 bases fit TRBD2. The CDR3 covers 14 residues. V trimming: 5 bases; J trimming: 2 bases; junction bases outside the gene matches: 4. Germline V gene sequence: CDR1 DFQATT, CDR2 SNEGSKA (reference sequence).

The chain combines TRBV2 with TRBJ2-5; D not resolved. Germline V gene sequence: CDR1 SNHLY, CDR2 FYNNEI. V lost 0 bases, J lost 2 bases, and 16 bases lay in between. The CDR3 is 17 residues long. This chain's CDR3 is CASSEALLVYQQETQYF. The CDR3 nucleotides read TGTGCCAGCAGTGAAGCGCTTTTGGTATACCAGCAAGAGACCCAGTACTTC. Complete variable domain (other parts from reference TRBV2 and TRBJ2-5): EPEVTQTPSHQVTQMGQEVILRCVPISNHLYFYWYRQILGQKVEFLVSFYNNEISEKSEIFDDQFSVERPDGSNFTLKIRSTKLEDSAMYFCASSEALLVYQQETQYFGPGTRLLVL.

The V gene is TRBV7-9, the J gene TRBJ1-6; TRBD1 matches 7 bases. The CDR3 is made up of 17 amino acids. Germline CDR1 is SEHNR and CDR2 is FQNEAQ (reference sequence). With V trimmed by 5 bases and J by 5 bases, 12 bases remained unmatched. CDR3 in amino acids: CASSRSLQTGNNSPLHF. The CDR3 region has the DNA TGTGCCAGCAGCCGATCCCTCCAGACAGGGAATAATTCACCCCTCCACTTT. The full variable domain, completed using reference TRBV7-9 and TRBJ1-6, is DTGVSQNPRHKITKRGQNVTFRCDPISEHNRLYWYRQTLGQGPEFLTYFQNEAQLEKSRLLSDRFSAERPKGSFSTLEIQRTEQGDSAMYLCASSRSLQTGNNSPLHFGNGTRLTVT.

The chain joins TRBV4-2 to TRBJ2-1; 7 positions agree with TRBD2. Germline V lookup: CDR1 LGHNA, CDR2 YNFKEQ. V shed 1 base, J shed 0 bases, and the junction held 9 bases outside the gene matches. The CDR3 covers 18 residues. The CDR3 is CASSQGEGLYTSYNEQFF. DNA of the CDR3: TGTGCCAGCAGCCAAGGGGAGGGGCTTTACACCTCCTACAATGAGCAGTTCTTC.

This clonotype was observed a handful of times. V and J are TRBV12-3 or TRBV12-4 and TRBJ2-7; D not resolved. The J call may be incorrect, as the DNA end agrees better with TRBJ2-5. The CDR3 extends over 11 amino acids. In DNA, the CDR3 is TGTGCCAGCAGAGCAGTGGGGACCCAGTACTTC. Translation: CASRAVGTQYF.

The chain combines TRBV27 with TRBJ1-5; unclear D gene. V lost 2 bases and J lost 0, with 8 bases in between. The germline gives CDR1 MNHEY, CDR2 SMNVEV (reference sequence). There are 15 residues in the CDR3. The CDR3 nucleotides read TGTGCCAGCAGTTTAGTCGCCCTTAGCAATCAGCCCCAGCATTTT. Amino acids: CASSLVALSNQPQHF.

This clonotype was seen just once. The chain couples TRBV5-1 to TRBJ1-1; 10 positions match TRBD1. V lost 3 bases, J lost 4 bases, and 6 bases stayed unmatched. CDR1 is SGHRS and CDR2 is YFSETQ in the germline V gene. CDR3 length equals 15 residues. CDR3 DNA sequence: TGCGCCAGCAGCTCCAGACAGGGGGCGGGCACTGAAGCTTTCTTT. Translating it yields CASSSRQGAGTEAFF.

This clonotype was seen more than once but under ten times. This chain connects TRBV7-9 to TRBJ2-3; 8 nucleotides align to TRBD2. In germline, CDR1 is SEHNR, CDR2 FQNEAQ (reference sequence). After removal of 4 bases from V and 4 bases from J, the junction contained 10 bases not matched to a gene. CDR3 length: 16 amino acids. For the CDR3, the DNA is TGTGCCAGCAGCTATATACCGGGACTAGTGTCAGATACGCAGTATTTT. As protein: CASSYIPGLVSDTQYF.

This clonotype has just a few counts. The V and J genes are TRBV7-2 and TRBJ1-1; unclear D gene. CDR3 size: 13 residues. The ends were cut back, 5 bases at V and 1 base at J, with 8 bases in the middle. CDR1 is SGHTA, CDR2 FQGNSA, per germline. In DNA, the CDR3 is TGTGCCAGCAGCGTTACAACGAACACTGAAGCTTTCTTT. Its translation is CASSVTTNTEAFF.

The rearrangement joins TRBV5-1 to TRBJ2-5; TRBD1 matches 9 bases. The CDR3 has 16 amino acids. V was clipped by 0 bases and J by 4 bases; unmatched bases: 7. Germline V gene sequence: CDR1 SGHRS, CDR2 YFSETQ. The CDR3 DNA sequence: TGCGCCAGCAGCTTGGACGGACAGGGGTCTGGAGAGACCCAGTACTTC. This sequence encodes CASSLDGQGSGETQYF.

J is TRBJ1-2 and V is TRBV29-1; perhaps TRBD1 as D (5 bases). V lost 0 bases, J lost 7 bases, and 12 bases lay in between. There are 13 residues in the CDR3. Germline lookup yields CDR1 SQVTM and CDR2 ANQGSEA. The CDR3 region has the DNA TGCAGCGTTGAAGAAGGCGGGGGAACTGGCTACACCTTC. Translation gives CSVEEGGGTGYTF. Complete variable domain (other parts from reference TRBV29-1 and TRBJ1-2): SAVISQKPSRDICQRGTSLTIQCQVDSQVTMMFWYRQQPGQSLTLIATANQGSEATYESGFVIDKFPISRPNLTFSTLTVSNMSPEDSSIYLCSVEEGGGTGYTFGSGTRLTVV.

The rearrangement uses TRBV9 and TRBJ1-2; 7 bases match TRBD1. The V segment lost 3 bases and the J segment 3 bases; nucleotides outside the gene matches: 8. This CDR3 comprises 15 residues. Germline V gene lookup returns CDR1 SGDLS and CDR2 YYNGEE. The CDR3 region is CASSARDSVYYGYTF. CDR3 nucleotides: TGTGCCAGCAGCGCAAGGGACAGTGTTTACTATGGCTACACCTTC.